The sample holds one count of the clone carrying this TCR beta chain. Profiling relied on immunoSEQ multiplex PCR, and the TCRdb table lists in-frame clones only, not all of them. The sample holds 300,000 to 400,000 clones, 88% seen once. Patients from Seattle were sampled longitudinally, starting during active infection. These data come from a study of blood T cell repertoires in COVID-19. The TCR comes from a woman in her 70s with COVID-19, enrolled during active disease. The sample consisted of peripheral blood.

The CDR3 sequence is CASSLRQGWNEQYF. The CDR3 nucleotides are TGTGCCAGCAGCTTACGACAGGGGTGGAACGAGCAGTACTTC. V gene TRBV7-2 combines with J gene TRBJ2-7; 8 positions agree with TRBD1. Per the germline V gene, CDR1 is SGHTA and CDR2 is FQGNSA. The V gene end was trimmed by 2 bases and the J gene end by 5 bases; junction bases not matched to a gene: 5. The CDR3 runs 14 residues.